This TCR beta chain was recorded in a study of CD8+ T cells in alopecia areata. The study's findings and limits: The study found TCR sharing across patients less clear than in mice, possibly for HLA reasons. Scalp samples also yield sequences of resident alphabeta T cells from normal skin. Higher clonality than in normal scalp was seen in lesional scalp, especially alopecia totalis/universalis.

The V gene's germline CDR1 is SEHNR and CDR2 FQNEAQ (reference sequence). There are 18 residues in the CDR3. The V and J ends lost 0 bases and 2 bases respectively, with 14 bases between them. PBMCs, the starting material, were the source of sorted CD4+ and CD8+ T cells. A word on this clone: What it binds is not known.

Extracted RNA was reverse transcribed into cDNA, the sequencing template. Data came from immunoSEQ multiplex PCR; TCRdb stores just in-frame clones and leaves some out. The repertoire holds around 190,000 clones, with 56% as singletons. Sequenced material: CD8+ T cells sorted from blood. This receptor was obtained from a human donor in good health. The chain couples TRBV7-9 to TRBJ2-6; D possibly matches TRBD1 or TRBD2 (5 bases each). For the CDR3, the DNA is TGTGCCAGCAGCTTAGCGACAGCTAGGAGGACTGGGGCCAACGTCCTGACTTTC. It is translated as CASSLATARRTGANVLTF. Complete variable domain (other parts from reference TRBV7-9 and TRBJ2-6): DTGVSQNPRHKITKRGQNVTFRCDPISEHNRLYWYRQTLGQGPEFLTYFQNEAQLEKSRLLSDRFSAERPKGSFSTLEIQRTEQGDSAMYLCASSLATARRTGANVLTFGAGSRLTVL.